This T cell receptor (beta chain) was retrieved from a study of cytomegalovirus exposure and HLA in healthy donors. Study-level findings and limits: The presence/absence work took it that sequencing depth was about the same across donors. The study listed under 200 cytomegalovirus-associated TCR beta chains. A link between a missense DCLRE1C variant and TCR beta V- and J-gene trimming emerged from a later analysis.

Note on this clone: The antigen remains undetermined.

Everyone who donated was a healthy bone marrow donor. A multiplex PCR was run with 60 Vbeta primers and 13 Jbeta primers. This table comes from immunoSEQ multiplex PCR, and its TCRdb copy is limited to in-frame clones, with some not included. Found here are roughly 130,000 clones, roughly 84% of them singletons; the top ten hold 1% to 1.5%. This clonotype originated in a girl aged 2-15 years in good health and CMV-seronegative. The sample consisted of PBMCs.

CDR3: CASSTRTDGLVAFYEQYF. CDR3 nucleotide sequence: TGTGCCAGCAGTACAAGGACAGATGGACTAGTGGCTTTCTACGAGCAGTACTTC. The chain combines TRBV27 with TRBJ2-7; D is perhaps TRBD2 (7 bases). CDR1 and CDR2 from the germline V gene are MNHEY and SMNVEV (reference sequence). Between the trimmed V and J ends, which lost 5 bases and 3 bases, there was a span of 26 bases. The CDR3 sequence is 18 residues long.